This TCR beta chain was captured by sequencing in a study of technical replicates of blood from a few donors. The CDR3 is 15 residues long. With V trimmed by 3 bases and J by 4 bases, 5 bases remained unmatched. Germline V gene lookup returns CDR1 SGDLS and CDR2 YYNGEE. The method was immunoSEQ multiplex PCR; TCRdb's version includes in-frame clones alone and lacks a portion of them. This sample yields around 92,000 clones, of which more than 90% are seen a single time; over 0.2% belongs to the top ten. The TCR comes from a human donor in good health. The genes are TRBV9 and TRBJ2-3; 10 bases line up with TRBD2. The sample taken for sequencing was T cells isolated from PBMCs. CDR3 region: CASSASGGGADTQYF. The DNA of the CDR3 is TGTGCCAGCAGCGCAAGCGGGGGGGGAGCAGATACGCAGTATTTT.